A single sample is the source of the 23 T cell receptor beta chains below, sequenced in a study of cytomegalovirus exposure and HLA in healthy donors. The PCR used 60 Vbeta and 13 Jbeta primers. Here immunoSEQ multiplex PCR was the method, and the copy in TCRdb shows in-frame clones only, minus some. The sample lists roughly 110,000 clones, more than 75% occurring once. Input material: PBMCs. The receptors come from a woman in her thirties or forties in good health and CMV-seropositive.

The chain links TRBV11-2 to TRBJ2-7; tentatively, D is TRBD1 (6 bases). This CDR3 comprises 17 residues. The germline gives CDR1 SGHAT, CDR2 FQNNGV. V was shortened by 5 bases and J by 3 bases, with 23 bases between the two germline ends. DNA for the CDR3: TGTGCCAGCAGCCAACTTGGCGGCAGGGCAGGGGTCTACGAGCAGTACTTC. Translating gives CASSQLGGRAGVYEQYF. Full variable domain (rest looked up from reference TRBV11-2 and TRBJ2-7): EAGVAQSPRYKIIEKRQSVAFWCNPISGHATLYWYQQILGQGPKLLIQFQNNGVVDDSQLPKDRFSAERLKGVDSTLKIQPAKLEDSAVYLCASSQLGGRAGVYEQYFGPGTRLTVT.

J is TRBJ2-2 and V is TRBV7-3; 10 nucleotides line up with TRBD1. The ends lost 4 bases at V and 7 bases at J; junction bases unmatched: 9. From germline, CDR1 is SGHTA and CDR2 FQGTGA. This CDR3 has 16 amino acids. The CDR3 nucleotides are TGTGCCAGCAGCTCCATAGGGACAGGGGAGGACGGGGAGCTGTTTTTT. This gives the protein CASSSIGTGEDGELFF.

This clone occurred a few times. The V call is TRBV27, the J call TRBJ1-6, with D maybe TRBD1 (6 bases). The CDR3 loop spans 16 amino acids. Germline V gene lookup returns CDR1 MNHEY and CDR2 SMNVEV (reference sequence). The ends were cut back, 0 bases at V and 4 bases at J, with 10 bases in the middle. CDR3 loop: CASSLSWGHYNSPLHF. CDR3 sequence (DNA): TGTGCCAGCAGTTTATCCTGGGGACATTATAATTCACCCCTCCACTTT.

The chain combines TRBV2 with TRBJ2-2; 8 bases are a match to TRBD1. Germline CDR1 SNHLY, CDR2 FYNNEI. J was trimmed by 1 base and V by 6 bases; bases with no gene match: 1. The CDR3 length is 14 residues. CDR3 in DNA: TGTGCCAGCAGGGGGACAGGGAACACCGGGGAGCTGTTTTTT. It is translated as CASRGTGNTGELFF.

V and J are TRBV2 and TRBJ1-2; 8 bases align to TRBD1. Trimming removed 7 bases from V and 5 bases from J; junction bases left unmatched: 9. CDR1 is SNHLY, CDR2 FYNNEI, per germline. The CDR3 totals 14 residues. CDR3 DNA sequence: TGTGCCAGCATCGCGGACAGGGTGAATTATGGCTACACCTTC. It translates to CASIADRVNYGYTF.

The V gene is TRBV6-5, the J gene TRBJ1-2; D gene ambiguous. The V end was cut by 10 bases, the J end by 2 bases, with 17 bases between. Germline V lookup: CDR1 MNHEY, CDR2 SVGAGI. This CDR3 is 14 amino acids long. Here the CDR3 DNA reads TGTGCCATCAAGAGGGCAGGATACAACTATGGCTACACCTTC. Translation gives CAIKRAGYNYGYTF.

In its sample, this clone was seen a few times. The V gene is TRBV5-1, the J gene TRBJ2-2; D not certain. The V end lost 0 bases, the J end lost 3 bases, and 3 bases lay between the germline ends. Germline values: CDR1 SGHRS, CDR2 YFSETQ. There are 13 residues in the CDR3. CDR3 sequence: CASSLADTGELFF. The CDR3 coding sequence is TGCGCCAGCAGCTTGGCGGACACCGGGGAGCTGTTTTTT.

This sequence joins TRBV7-2 and TRBJ1-1, with D possibly being TRBD1 (5 bases). The germline V and J ends were trimmed by 3 bases and 6 bases, with 14 bases remaining between them. This CDR3 spans 14 amino acids. The germline gives CDR1 SGHTA, CDR2 FQGNSA. The CDR3 DNA follows: TGTGCCAGCAGCTTCCAGGGAACAGTATCTGAAGCTTTCTTT. Translated: CASSFQGTVSEAFF. Based on the CDR3 plus reference TRBV7-2 and TRBJ1-1, the full variable domain is GAGVSQSPSNKVTEKGKDVELRCDPISGHTALYWYRQSLGQGLEFLIYFQGNSAPDKSGLPSDRFSAERTGGSVSTLTIQRTQQEDSAVYLCASSFQGTVSEAFFGQGTRLTVV.

V is TRBV14 and J is TRBJ1-2; D gene ambiguous. Trimming took off 1 base at V and 7 bases at J, with 10 bases between the two ends. This CDR3 has 13 amino acids. In germline, CDR1 is SGHDN, CDR2 FVKESK. The CDR3 DNA is TGTGCCAGCAGCCAAGGGATGCGGGTTGGCTACACCTTC. It yields the protein CASSQGMRVGYTF.

A few counts support this clone. CDR3 amino acids: CSVSRTDYGYTF. The CDR3 DNA reads TGCAGCGTTAGCCGGACAGACTATGGCTACACCTTC. V is TRBV29-1 and J is TRBJ1-2; D is possibly TRBD1 (6 bases). CDR3 size: 12 residues. CDR1 and CDR2 from the germline V gene are SQVTM and ANQGSEA. The V end lost 5 bases, the J end lost 3 bases, and 10 bases lay between the germline ends.

This chain uses TRBV7-9 with TRBJ2-2; the match to TRBD1 covers 8 bases. The trim removed 6 bases at V and 6 bases at J, leaving 6 bases unmatched. This CDR3 has 14 residues. Per the germline V gene, CDR1 is SEHNR and CDR2 is FQNEAQ (reference sequence). The DNA of the CDR3 is TGTGCCAGCAGGCCGGACAGGGCGGCCGGGGAGCTGTTTTTT. Residues: CASRPDRAAGELFF.

J is TRBJ2-3 and V is TRBV9; 8 bases are shared with TRBD2. The CDR3 has 17 amino acids. Germline lookup yields CDR1 SGDLS and CDR2 YYNGEE. V shed 9 bases and J 2 bases; nucleotides not matched to a gene: 17. CDR3 residues: CANREGAGAVPTDTQYF. As DNA, the CDR3 is TGTGCCAACCGAGAGGGAGCGGGGGCCGTTCCCACAGATACGCAGTATTTT.

V is TRBV5-1 and J is TRBJ1-2; D is perhaps TRBD1 (5 bases). In germline, CDR1 is SGHRS, CDR2 YFSETQ. This CDR3 region has 12 residues. Trimming stripped 5 bases from V and 8 bases from J, with 13 bases between. Here the CDR3 reads CASSHGGEGYTF. The CDR3 DNA reads TGCGCCAGCAGTCATGGGGGGGAAGGCTACACCTTC.

V usage is TRBV7-9 and J usage is TRBJ1-3; 11 bases are a match to TRBD1. This CDR3 contains 18 residues. CDR1 and CDR2 (germline): SEHNR, FQNEAQ (reference sequence). V dropped 4 bases and J dropped 2; count of bases not matched to a gene: 10. CDR3 nucleotides: TGTGCCAGCAGCTCGGGACCCGCGGGACAGGGGGCTGGAAACACCATATATTTT. Translated, it gives CASSSGPAGQGAGNTIYF.

The CDR3 bases are TGTGCCTGGAATAAGAGTAAAATCGGTGAAAAACTGTTTTTT. This encodes CAWNKSKIGEKLFF. The J gene is TRBJ1-4, the V gene TRBV30; no clear D. V dropped 4 bases and J dropped 7 bases, with 16 bases sitting between them. The length of the CDR3 is 14 residues. Germline V gene data show CDR1 as GTSNPN and CDR2 as SVGIG (reference sequence).

This sequence joins TRBV30 and TRBJ2-3; D gene ambiguous. Germline CDR1 and CDR2: GTSNPN and SVGIG (reference sequence). Trimming stripped 2 bases from V and 4 bases from J, with 16 bases between. The CDR3 spans 15 residues. CDR3 in DNA: TGTGCCTGGAGTTTGACTCAGCCATTTTCAGATACGCAGTATTTT. This encodes CAWSLTQPFSDTQYF.

V usage is TRBV6-1 and J usage is TRBJ1-1; D is undetermined. The CDR3 contains 15 residues. V lost 2 bases, J lost 2 bases, and 12 bases lay in between. Germline CDR1 MNHNS, CDR2 SASEGT. The CDR3 bases are TGTGCCAGCAGTGAAAGTGGCAGCGGAAACACTGAAGCTTTCTTT. Its protein product is CASSESGSGNTEAFF.

This clone has only a few counts. The chain employs TRBV6-5 and TRBJ1-3; 9 bases agree with TRBD1. This CDR3 has 15 amino acids. V shed 6 bases and J 4 bases; nucleotides not matched to a gene: 7. Germline values: CDR1 MNHEY, CDR2 SVGAGI. CDR3 sequence: CASSWTGEKGNTIYF. As DNA, the CDR3 is TGTGCCAGCAGCTGGACAGGGGAGAAGGGAAACACCATATATTTT.

V gene TRBV19 combines with J gene TRBJ2-7; 11 bases are shared with TRBD2. Germline V gives CDR1 LNHDA, CDR2 SQIVND (reference sequence). J gave up 3 bases and V 3 bases, and 4 bases lay outside the gene matches. This CDR3 has 15 residues. The CDR3 coding sequence is TGTGCCAGTAGTATTTCTACTAGCGGGGGCTACGAGCAGTACTTC. Translating gives CASSISTSGGYEQYF.

The chain uses TRBV15 and TRBJ2-1; 10 nucleotides align to TRBD2. The trim removed 1 base at V and 4 bases at J, leaving 10 bases unmatched. CDR3 length: 18 amino acids. Germline CDR1 LNHNV, CDR2 YYDKDF (reference sequence). CDR3 DNA sequence: TGTGCCACCAGCAGAGCCCGGGGGGCTAGCGGGGGATACAATGAGCAGTTCTTC. Amino acid sequence: CATSRARGASGGYNEQFF.

This clone appeared a single time. The V call is TRBV5-1, the J call TRBJ2-5; TRBD2 matches at 8 bases. Trimming at V came to 7 bases and at J to 5 bases, leaving 10 bases not matched to a gene. The CDR3 has 14 amino acids. Germline CDR1 and CDR2: SGHRS and YFSETQ. CDR3 loop: CASSGGALKETQYF. DNA of the CDR3: TGCGCCAGCTCCGGGGGGGCGCTAAAGGAGACCCAGTACTTC.

J is TRBJ2-2 and V is TRBV16, with D tentatively TRBD2 (5 bases). V lost 1 base and J lost 6, with 12 bases in between. The CDR3 totals 15 residues. Germline lookup yields CDR1 KGHSY and CDR2 FQNENV. CDR3 residues: CASSQLGRRAGELFF. In DNA, the CDR3 is TGTGCCAGCAGCCAATTGGGGAGAAGGGCCGGGGAGCTGTTTTTT.

In its sample, this clone was seen once. The chain has TRBV5-6 and TRBJ1-2, with D maybe TRBD1 (6 bases). Trimming left V 0 bases short and J 5 bases short, with 8 bases between. Germline V gives CDR1 SGHDT, CDR2 YYEEEE. The CDR3 has 13 residues. CDR3 sequence (DNA): TGTGCCAGCAGCTTGGCAGGGGTTTATGGCTACACCTTC. The encoded protein is CASSLAGVYGYTF.